Sequencing of this T cell receptor beta chain was carried out in a study of T cell repertoires in cytomegalovirus infection. At the level of the study: As its CMV epitopes, the study selected recently identified HLA-C-restricted and well-studied HLA-B-restricted targets.

MiXCR, applied by TCRdb to the reads, yields one record per CDR3 protein. The sample carries under 450,000 distinct CDR3 sequences, roughly 34% recorded once. From germline, CDR1 is SGHVS and CDR2 FNYEAQ. CDR3 length: 14 residues. V shed 4 bases and J 6 bases; nucleotides not matched to a gene: 8. This clonotype was recorded many times. Its target is not known. V is TRBV7-6 and J is TRBJ1-2; 7 bases line up with TRBD1. The specimen was cultured PBMCs, collected from culture after CMV antigen stimulation. The receptor comes from a human donor in good health (CMV status not recorded). Some clones in this sample may be carry-over from other donors' samples. As DNA, the CDR3 is TGTGCCAGCAGCTATTACAGGGGCGACGATGGCTACACCTTC. This codes for CASSYYRGDDGYTF.